This T cell receptor (beta chain) stems from a study of blood T cell repertoires in COVID-19. Overall study: The United States, Italy and Spain supplied acute and convalescent COVID-19 samples. The analysed material was cDNA or gDNA that came from T cells, B-cell-depleted T cells, or PBMCs.

V was cut by 9 bases and J by 7 bases, with 19 bases left in between. CDR3 length: 13 residues. The V gene's germline CDR1 is SGHRS and CDR2 YFSETQ. Produced via immunoSEQ multiplex PCR; TCRdb's table is partial and in-frame only. Among a few hundred thousand clones listed, approximately 80% were seen once. Source material: peripheral blood. This rearrangement joins TRBV5-1 to TRBJ1-1; D is unresolved. The receptor comes from an elderly woman with acute or convalescent COVID-19. The CDR3 sequence is CATRERDGGEAFF. The DNA for the CDR3 is TGCGCCACCCGGGAGAGGGATGGTGGTGAAGCTTTCTTT.